The 32 T cell receptor beta chains below come from one sample, sequenced in a study of T cells in tumors after PD-1 blockade. Some clones are missing from TCRdb's copy, which holds only in-frame ones; the method was immunoSEQ multiplex PCR. The table includes more than 4,000 clones, 65% to 70% detected once. The source material was tumor tissue, sampled before anti-PD-1 treatment. The receptors stem from a human donor with cutaneous squamous cell carcinoma.

This chain links TRBV4-1 with TRBJ1-6; D not certain. CDR1 and CDR2 from the germline V gene are MGHRA and YSYEKL. CDR3 length equals 14 residues. With 0 bases removed from V and 9 bases from J, the gap between germline ends came to 9 bases. CDR3 loop: CASSQENRISPLHF. The CDR3 coding sequence is TGCGCCAGCAGCCAAGAAAATAGGATTTCACCCCTCCACTTT.

The chain links TRBV7-9 to TRBJ1-6; possible D gene TRBD1, 5 bases. Germline assignment: CDR1 SEHNR and CDR2 FQNEAQ (reference sequence). This CDR3 has 16 amino acids. The V and J ends lost 1 base and 3 bases respectively, with 10 bases between them. CDR3: CASSLGRDVYNSPLHF. The CDR3, as DNA: TGTGCCAGCAGCTTAGGGCGGGACGTCTATAATTCACCCCTCCACTTT.

This chain connects TRBV7-9 to TRBJ2-1; TRBD2 matches 14 bases. The CDR3 has 15 amino acids. Germline V gene sequence: CDR1 SEHNR, CDR2 FQNEAQ (reference sequence). With V trimmed by 4 bases and J by 7 bases, 3 bases remained unmatched. The CDR3 coding sequence is TGTGCCAGCAGCTCCGGGACTAGCGGGGGTAATGAGCAGTTCTTC. As protein: CASSSGTSGGNEQFF. The whole variable domain, filled in from reference TRBV7-9 and TRBJ2-1, reads DTGVSQNPRHKITKRGQNVTFRCDPISEHNRLYWYRQTLGQGPEFLTYFQNEAQLEKSRLLSDRFSAERPKGSFSTLEIQRTEQGDSAMYLCASSSGTSGGNEQFFGPGTRLTVL.

This chain connects TRBV5-6 to TRBJ2-1; possibly TRBD1 for D (7 bases). The CDR3 is 15 residues long. The V gene lost 4 bases and the J gene lost 4 bases, with 15 bases spanning the gap. CDR1 SGHDT and CDR2 YYEEEE come from the germline V gene. CDR3 in amino acids: CASSHTEGAYNEQFF. DNA for the CDR3: TGTGCCAGCAGCCATACGGAGGGGGCATACAATGAGCAGTTCTTC.

This clone was seen a single time. The V and J genes are TRBV27 and TRBJ1-1, with 7 bases matching TRBD1. The CDR3 covers 14 residues. CDR1 and CDR2 from the germline V gene are MNHEY and SMNVEV (reference sequence). J lost 5 bases, V lost 6 bases, and 9 bases had no gene match. CDR3 nucleotides: TGTGCCAGCAGGCCGACAGGGTGGGGGACTGAAGCTTTCTTT. Translating gives CASRPTGWGTEAFF.

J is TRBJ1-2 and V is TRBV28, with D maybe TRBD1 (5 bases). Germline CDR1 reads MDHEN; CDR2 reads SYDVKM. Trimming took 3 bases from V and 8 from J, leaving 22 bases between them. This CDR3 is 16 amino acids long. The CDR3 DNA reads as TGTGCCAGCAGTTTTTTCTTGGGGGAGAATGGGCAGGGCTACACCTTC. Amino acids: CASSFFLGENGQGYTF.

This chain joins TRBV28 and TRBJ1-2; D perhaps matches TRBD1 (5 bases). This CDR3 region has 13 residues. The germline V gene has CDR1 MDHEN and CDR2 SYDVKM. With 1 base removed from V and 8 bases from J, the gap between germline ends came to 11 bases. The CDR3 spells CASSLSRANGYTF. The CDR3 region has the DNA TGTGCCAGCAGTTTATCCAGGGCCAACGGCTACACCTTC.

The genes are TRBV14 and TRBJ1-1; weak D call: TRBD1 (5 bases). V was trimmed by 4 bases and J by 1 base, leaving 7 bases between them. Germline CDR1 reads SGHDN; CDR2 reads FVKESK. The CDR3 length is 13 residues. The CDR3 region is CASSRQGNTEAFF. The CDR3 bases are TGTGCCAGCAGCCGGCAGGGGAACACTGAAGCTTTCTTT.

A single count supports this clone. The rearrangement joins TRBV28 to TRBJ1-5; 12 bases are a match to TRBD1. The CDR3 is 17 residues long. Germline values: CDR1 MDHEN, CDR2 SYDVKM. J gave up 6 bases and V 4 bases, and 10 bases lay outside the gene matches. CDR3 amino acids: CASSSGTGGSLGQPQHF. Here the CDR3 DNA reads TGTGCCAGCAGTTCCGGGACAGGGGGCTCATTGGGTCAGCCCCAGCATTTT. Filled out from reference TRBV28 and TRBJ1-5, the complete variable domain reads DVKVTQSSRYLVKRTGEKVFLECVQDMDHENMFWYRQDPGLGLRLIYFSYDVKMKEKGDIPEGYSVSREKKERFSLILESASTNQTSMYLCASSSGTGGSLGQPQHFGDGTRLSIL.

This chain links TRBV14 with TRBJ1-2; no clear D gene. CDR3 length: 12 residues. From germline, CDR1 is SGHDN and CDR2 FVKESK. With 1 base removed from V and 2 bases from J, the gap between germline ends came to 2 bases. The CDR3 DNA follows: TGTGCCAGCAGCCAAGTAAACTATGGCTACACCTTC. Amino acid sequence: CASSQVNYGYTF.

This clone appeared a few times. The V gene is TRBV18, the J gene TRBJ2-5; 8 nucleotides agree with TRBD2. The V gene's germline CDR1 is KGHSH and CDR2 LQKENI. V lost 0 bases and J lost 4; bases outside the gene matches: 4. This CDR3 contains 15 residues. The CDR3 coding sequence is TGTGCCAGCTCACCACCTAGCGGGGCGGGAGAGACCCAGTACTTC. Its protein is CASSPPSGAGETQYF.

CDR3 in amino acids: CATSDLQGIDNEQFF. In DNA form, the CDR3 reads TGTGCCACCAGTGATCTACAGGGGATAGACAATGAGCAGTTCTTC. The chain couples TRBV24-1 to TRBJ2-1; 7 nucleotides match TRBD1. This CDR3 has 15 amino acids. Germline trimming cut 3 bases from V and 5 bases from J; bases unmatched to any gene: 6. CDR1 and CDR2 (germline): KGHDR, SFDVKD.

The genes are TRBV5-1 and TRBJ1-6; TRBD1 matches at 12 bases. Germline CDR1 and CDR2: SGHRS and YFSETQ. The length of the CDR3 is 20 residues. The ends lost 4 bases at V and 6 bases at J; junction bases unmatched: 17. The CDR3 is CASSPVPPTGTGGTNSPLHF. The DNA for the CDR3 is TGCGCCAGCAGCCCGGTCCCCCCTACCGGGACAGGGGGCACTAATTCACCCCTCCACTTT.

V gene TRBV5-5 combines with J gene TRBJ2-2; D is unclear. CDR3 length: 17 amino acids. Trimming stripped 0 bases from V and 4 bases from J, with 16 bases between. Germline-derived CDR1 and CDR2 are SGHKS and YYEKEE (reference sequence). CDR3 protein: CASSLEGRNQGTGELFF. Written as DNA, the CDR3 is TGTGCCAGCAGCTTGGAGGGTCGGAACCAAGGCACCGGGGAGCTGTTTTTT. Full variable domain (missing parts from reference TRBV5-5 and TRBJ2-2): DAGVTQSPTHLIKTRGQQVTLRCSPISGHKSVSWYQQVLGQGPQFIFQYYEKEERGRGNFPDRFSARQFPNYSSELNVNALLLGDSALYLCASSLEGRNQGTGELFFGEGSRLTVL.

The CDR3 nucleotides read TGTGCCAGCAGCCCGGGGGCGCCCGCCCCCCTCCACTTT. This sequence encodes CASSPGAPAPLHF. This sequence joins TRBV4-2 and TRBJ1-6, with a weak D call TRBD1 (6 bases). The germline V gene has CDR1 LGHNA and CDR2 YNFKEQ. The CDR3 is 13 amino acids. V shed 4 bases and J shed 13 bases, with 14 bases lying between them.

This clone showed up just a few times. CDR3 nucleotides: TGTGCCAGCAGCGAAGGGGGGCGCCCAGATACGCAGTATTTT. This gives the protein CASSEGGRPDTQYF. This chain joins TRBV7-3 and TRBJ2-3; D possibly uses TRBD1 or TRBD2 (6 bases each). V was shortened by 5 bases and J by 4 bases, with 13 bases between the two germline ends. This CDR3 region has 14 residues. From germline, CDR1 is SGHTA and CDR2 FQGTGA.

V is TRBV6-5 and J is TRBJ1-2; 7 bases align to TRBD1. The CDR3 spans 15 residues. Germline CDR1 and CDR2: MNHEY and SVGAGI. V lost 3 bases and J lost 3; bases outside the gene matches: 7. CDR3 nucleotide sequence: TGTGCCAGCAGTTATCAGGGGGGGTCGGACTATGGCTACACCTTC. Its translation is CASSYQGGSDYGYTF.

By frequency in the sample, this clone is large. The CDR3 spells CASSGGGTVYNEQFF. The CDR3 nucleotides read TGTGCCAGCAGTGGAGGGGGGACAGTATACAATGAGCAGTTCTTC. This rearrangement joins TRBV2 to TRBJ2-1; the D gene is possibly TRBD1 (7 bases). The germline V gene has CDR1 SNHLY and CDR2 FYNNEI. The CDR3 has 15 amino acids. Trimming pared 4 bases from V and 4 bases from J, leaving 14 bases between.

The chain combines TRBV6-1 with TRBJ2-7, with unresolved D. This CDR3 has 14 amino acids. CDR1 MNHNS and CDR2 SASEGT come from the germline V gene. The V end lost 2 bases, the J end lost 4 bases, and 12 bases lay between the germline ends. In DNA form, the CDR3 reads TGTGCCAGCAGTGAACCGCCGAATCCTTACGAGCAGTACTTC. This encodes CASSEPPNPYEQYF.

The rearrangement links TRBV7-2 to TRBJ2-1; perhaps TRBD2 as D (6 bases). V was pared by 6 bases and J by 6 bases, with 15 bases between. CDR1 SGHTA and CDR2 FQGNSA come from the germline V gene. The CDR3 is 14 residues long. CDR3 nucleotide sequence: TGTGCCAGCAGACCATCGGCGGGGACCAATGAGCAGTTCTTC. Its translation: CASRPSAGTNEQFF.

This chain connects TRBV11-1 to TRBJ2-7; 12 positions agree with TRBD1. Germline V CDR1 and CDR2: SGHAT, FQDESV (reference sequence). Trimming cost V 5 bases and J 2 bases; bases outside gene matches: 7. The CDR3 consists of 16 residues. The CDR3 loop is CASSLGQGADPYEQYF. The CDR3 DNA follows: TGTGCCAGCAGCCTGGGACAGGGGGCGGACCCCTACGAGCAGTACTTC.

The chain employs TRBV20-1 and TRBJ2-5, with 11 positions matching TRBD2. The CDR3 consists of 18 residues. Germline V gene data show CDR1 as DFQATT and CDR2 as SNEGSKA (reference sequence). Unmatched junction bases numbered 15, after V lost 3 bases and J lost 3 bases. Written as DNA, the CDR3 is TGCAGTGCTAGTATTTCCGGCGGTAGCGGGGGGGAAAAAGAGACCCAGTACTTC. Its protein product is CSASISGGSGGEKETQYF.

The chain employs TRBV3-1 (or the pseudogene TRBV3-2) and TRBJ2-5; TRBD2 matches 12 bases. The CDR3 is made up of 15 amino acids. CDR1 is LGHDT and CDR2 is YNNKEL in the germline V gene (reference sequence). V lost 6 bases and J lost 2; bases outside the gene matches: 4. CDR3 in amino acids: CASRPSGGGQETQYF. DNA for the CDR3: TGTGCCAGCAGGCCTAGCGGGGGGGGGCAAGAGACCCAGTACTTC.

This chain joins TRBV10-3 and TRBJ1-3, with 7 bases that match TRBD1. In germline, CDR1 is ENHRY, CDR2 SYGVKD. This CDR3 spans 17 amino acids. With 0 bases clipped from V and 4 bases from J, the junction kept 9 bases outside the gene matches. The CDR3 sequence is CAISESLDRPLGNTIYF. In DNA, the CDR3 is TGTGCCATCAGTGAGTCTCTGGACAGGCCTTTGGGAAACACCATATATTTT.

The genes are TRBV7-2 and TRBJ2-3; the D gene is possibly TRBD1 (7 bases). Trimming took 5 bases from V and 1 from J, leaving 16 bases between them. The CDR3 contains 16 residues. The germline CDR1 and CDR2 sequences are SGHTA and FQGNSA. The CDR3 protein is CASSGRGRERTDTQYF. CDR3 DNA sequence: TGTGCCAGCAGCGGAAGGGGGCGGGAACGCACAGATACGCAGTATTTT.

This chain connects TRBV5-1 to TRBJ1-2; 8 bases are shared with TRBD1. This CDR3 spans 14 amino acids. Per germline, CDR1 SGHRS and CDR2 YFSETQ. Trimming cost V 4 bases and J 6 bases; bases outside gene matches: 8. In DNA form, the CDR3 reads TGCGCCAGCAGCGGCCAGGACAGGGTCAATGGCTACACCTTC. It translates to CASSGQDRVNGYTF. Variable domain in full (rest from reference TRBV5-1 and TRBJ1-2): KAGVTQTPRYLIKTRGQQVTLSCSPISGHRSVSWYQQTPGQGLQFLFEYFSETQRNKGNFPGRFSGRQFSNSRSEMNVSTLELGDSALYLCASSGQDRVNGYTFGSGTRLTVV.

The chain has TRBV3-1 (or the pseudogene TRBV3-2) and TRBJ2-1; 9 bases agree with TRBD2. Germline-derived CDR1 and CDR2 are LGHDT and YNNKEL (reference sequence). The junction had 4 bases not matched to a gene; V was cut back by 5 bases and J by 5 bases. The CDR3 loop spans 14 amino acids. The CDR3 DNA reads as TGTGCCAGCAGCAGGACTAGCGCAAACAATGAGCAGTTCTTC. Protein product: CASSRTSANNEQFF.

V usage is TRBV6-5 and J usage is TRBJ1-1; D ambiguous. Trimming left V 0 bases short and J 5 bases short, with 10 bases between. Germline CDR1 reads MNHEY; CDR2 reads SVGAGI. The CDR3 runs 14 residues. The DNA for the CDR3 is TGTGCCAGCAGTTACTCAGGCGCGCAAACTGAAGCTTTCTTT. Amino acid sequence: CASSYSGAQTEAFF.

In its sample, this clone was seen once. The chain carries TRBV4-1 and TRBJ1-6, with 8 nucleotides matching TRBD1. Trimming cost V 6 bases and J 4 bases; bases outside gene matches: 8. The CDR3 runs to 16 residues. Looked up from germline, CDR1 is MGHRA and CDR2 is YSYEKL. In nucleotides, the CDR3 is TGCGCCAGCAGACTTATGACAGGGGAGTATAATTCACCCCTCCACTTT. Its translation is CASRLMTGEYNSPLHF.

The rearrangement joins TRBV30 to TRBJ2-3; D possibly uses TRBD1 or TRBD2 (7 bases each). The CDR3 covers 15 residues. The V gene's germline CDR1 is GTSNPN and CDR2 SVGIG (reference sequence). The V and J ends lost 2 bases and 6 bases respectively, with 18 bases between them. The CDR3 DNA reads as TGTGCCTGGAGTACAAAGGGGCAGGGGGGGGATACGCAGTATTTT. Its translation: CAWSTKGQGGDTQYF. Variable domain in full (rest from reference TRBV30 and TRBJ2-3): SQTIHQWPATLVQPVGSPLSLECTVEGTSNPNLYWYRQAAGRGLQLLFYSVGIGQISSEVPQNLSASRPQDRQFILSSKKLLLSDSGFYLCAWSTKGQGGDTQYFGPGTRLTVL.

V is TRBV27 and J is TRBJ1-4; 10 nucleotides agree with TRBD1. The CDR3 is made up of 17 amino acids. The ends lost 2 bases at V and 4 bases at J; junction bases unmatched: 7. CDR1 is MNHEY, CDR2 SMNVEV, per germline (reference sequence). CDR3 amino acids: CASSLGGDRGYNEKLFF. The CDR3 nucleotides read TGTGCCAGCAGTTTAGGCGGGGACAGGGGATATAATGAAAAACTGTTTTTT.

The V and J genes are TRBV7-2 and TRBJ1-6; 9 bases are shared with TRBD1. The CDR3 totals 15 residues. Germline loops: CDR1 SGHTA, CDR2 FQGNSA. V lost 4 bases and J lost 3; bases outside the gene matches: 1. This chain's CDR3 is CASSWGQGYNSPLHF. The CDR3 bases are TGTGCCAGCAGCTGGGGACAGGGCTATAATTCACCCCTCCACTTT.